This T cell receptor (beta chain) was identified in a study of T-cell memory formation after mild COVID-19. Study results and caveats: Detection of some responders pre-infection suggested pre-existing cross-reactive memory T cells participated. The CD4+ clones that contracted clustered mainly within CM and EM, and the CD8+ clones concentrated in EMRA.

In regard to this clonotype: What it recognizes is unknown.

TCRdb reprocessed the 5' RACE reads via MiXCR and lists one record per CDR3 protein. This sample yields 250,000 to 400,000 distinct CDR3 sequences, of which approximately 14% are seen a single time; around 20% belongs to the top ten. Germline V CDR1 and CDR2: MGHDK, SYGVNS. This CDR3 is built from 15 residues. Trimming cost V 4 bases and J 3 bases, with 15 bases left between them. The receptor's source is a man aged 18-30 years who had mild COVID-19 (a few samples of this study predate the infection). Cell type and time point are not known. Sequenced input: PBMCs or a T cell subset sorted from them (not recorded which). The rearrangement uses TRBV25-1 and TRBJ1-1, with D hard to call. The CDR3 loop is CASSGRVPTYTEAFF. The CDR3 DNA follows: TGTGCCAGCAGTGGTAGAGTGCCTACTTACACTGAAGCTTTCTTT.